This T cell receptor beta chain was sequenced in a study of blood T cell dynamics during melanoma immunotherapy. Time point noted: week 3, after first cycle of checkpoint inhibitor. This table comes from immunoSEQ multiplex PCR, and its TCRdb copy is limited to in-frame clones, with some not included. The data contain fewer than 15,000 clones, approximately 90% of them singletons. From germline, CDR1 is SGHVS and CDR2 FQNEAQ. J lost 6 bases, V lost 5 bases, and 4 bases had no gene match. The CDR3 is made up of 13 amino acids. The chain has TRBV7-8 and TRBJ1-1; 9 bases map to TRBD1. The sample was blood, taken from a patient treated with checkpoint blockade. This clonotype was sampled from a human donor with melanoma. The CDR3: CASSVDRGAEAFF. The DNA for the CDR3 is TGTGCCAGCAGCGTAGACAGGGGGGCTGAAGCTTTCTTT. Supplemented by reference TRBV7-8 and TRBJ1-1, the full variable domain reads GAGVSQSPRYKVAKRGQDVALRCDPISGHVSLFWYQQALGQGPEFLTYFQNEAQLDKSGLPSDRFFAERPEGSVSTLKIQRTQQEDSAVYLCASSVDRGAEAFFGQGTRLTVV.